The subject of this entry is one T cell receptor (beta chain). Its antigen is not known. Measured with immunoSEQ multiplex PCR; TCRdb has only the in-frame clones, and not every one. The repertoire holds roughly 49,000 clones, about nine tenths seen once, with around 3.5% in the top ten. This entry belongs to a study of OX40 agonist ivuxolimab in advanced cancers. Looking at the study overall: Three patients showed partial responses: one hepatocellular carcinoma and two cutaneous melanoma cases.

Germline V gene data show CDR1 as SEHNR and CDR2 as FQNEAQ (reference sequence). Trimming shortened V by 1 base and J by 0 bases, and 19 bases separated the two germline ends. CDR3 length: 19 amino acids. Regarding the study as a whole: The average count of expanded clones was higher among CD8+ T cells than among CD4+. What antigens the expanded peripheral T cells recognized was never established. CD4+ and CD8+ blood T cells expanded clonally by week 6 at 0.1 to 3.0 mg/kg.

Sequenced here: CD4+ or CD8+ T cells sorted from blood, sampled in a trial of the OX40 agonist ivuxolimab. This chain links TRBV7-9 with TRBJ1-3; D may be TRBD1 (5 bases). The TCR originated in an adult with an advanced solid tumor such as melanoma, head and neck, liver or kidney cancer. CDR3 DNA: TGTGCCAGCAGCTTAGAAACTTTCGGACAAGGATACTCTGGAAACACCATATATTTT. Amino acid sequence: CASSLETFGQGYSGNTIYF.